A single sample is the source of the 22 T cell receptor beta chains below, sequenced in a study of blood T cell repertoires in COVID-19. Data came from immunoSEQ multiplex PCR; TCRdb stores just in-frame clones and leaves some out. Among approximately 52,000 clones listed, approximately 89% were seen once. The sequenced material came from peripheral blood. These receptors originate from a man aged 55-75 years with active COVID-19.

The chain combines TRBV4-3 with TRBJ1-2; D is unresolved. The CDR3 extends over 15 amino acids. In germline, CDR1 is LGHNA, CDR2 YSLEER. V lost 1 base to trimming and J lost 1 base, with 10 bases between them. CDR3 region: CASSQVASNNYGYTF. The CDR3, as DNA: TGCGCCAGCAGCCAAGTCGCCAGTAATAACTATGGCTACACCTTC.

V and J are TRBV19 and TRBJ2-3; D is possibly TRBD1 (6 bases). CDR1 is LNHDA and CDR2 is SQIVND in the germline V gene (reference sequence). The V end lost 3 bases, the J end lost 4 bases, and 14 bases lay between the germline ends. CDR3 length equals 15 residues. Here the CDR3 reads CASSIRQEISDTQYF. In DNA, the CDR3 is TGTGCCAGTAGTATTCGACAGGAGATTTCAGATACGCAGTATTTT.

The V gene is TRBV28, the J gene TRBJ2-7; 14 nucleotides line up with TRBD2. Germline V gives CDR1 MDHEN, CDR2 SYDVKM. The CDR3 loop spans 14 amino acids. Losses at the gene ends were 6 bases for V and 5 bases for J; bases not matched to a gene: 3. The DNA of the CDR3 is TGTGCCAGCAGGGGGGGACTAGCGGGAGACGAGCAGTACTTC. Amino acids: CASRGGLAGDEQYF.

The V gene is TRBV9, the J gene TRBJ1-2; 7 bases map to TRBD1. V lost 7 bases and J lost 2; bases outside the gene matches: 8. There are 14 residues in the CDR3. Looked up from germline, CDR1 is SGDLS and CDR2 is YYNGEE. The CDR3 here is CASAPGQQNYGYTF. In nucleotides, the CDR3 is TGTGCCAGCGCCCCGGGACAGCAAAACTATGGCTACACCTTC. The variable domain in full, with the rest retrieved from reference TRBV9 and TRBJ1-2, is DSGVTQTPKHLITATGQRVTLRCSPRSGDLSVYWYQQSLDQGLQFLIQYYNGEERAKGNILERFSAQQFPDLHSELNLSSLELGDSALYFCASAPGQQNYGYTFGSGTRLTVV.

The sample holds one count of this clone. This chain joins TRBV5-4 and TRBJ2-2, with 10 bases identical to TRBD2. Germline trimming cut 4 bases from V and 5 bases from J; bases unmatched to any gene: 5. The CDR3 totals 15 residues. CDR1 is SGHNT, CDR2 YYREEE, per germline (reference sequence). The CDR3 here is CASSLSGGRTGELFF. The CDR3 DNA reads TGTGCCAGCAGCCTTAGCGGGGGGAGGACCGGGGAGCTGTTTTTT.

This clone was seen only once. The chain uses TRBV5-4 and TRBJ2-2, with 11 bases fitting TRBD2. The trim removed 5 bases at V and 0 bases at J, leaving 6 bases unmatched. This CDR3 has 17 residues. The germline V gene has CDR1 SGHNT and CDR2 YYREEE (reference sequence). CDR3: CASRVGLAGANTGELFF. Written as DNA, the CDR3 is TGTGCCAGCAGGGTTGGACTAGCGGGCGCGAACACCGGGGAGCTGTTTTTT.

This chain connects TRBV5-1 to TRBJ2-3; TRBD1 might be the D (7 bases). This CDR3 has 16 amino acids. Germline V gene lookup returns CDR1 SGHRS and CDR2 YFSETQ. V shed 0 bases and J shed 6 bases, with 17 bases lying between them. This CDR3 reads CASSLAGQGGPDTQYF. The CDR3 bases are TGCGCCAGCAGCTTGGCCGGGCAGGGGGGCCCGGATACGCAGTATTTT.

The V call is TRBV7-9, the J call TRBJ1-1; 7 nucleotides match TRBD1. Losses at the gene ends were 5 bases for V and 13 bases for J; bases not matched to a gene: 13. The CDR3 runs to 13 residues. The germline gives CDR1 SEHNR, CDR2 FQNEAQ (reference sequence). CDR3 residues: CASSTDRAGWYFF. In DNA, the CDR3 is TGTGCCAGCAGCACTGACAGGGCTGGGTGGTATTTCTTT.

The CDR3 DNA is TGTGCCAGCAGCGCCGGGCTAGCGCAAGAGACCCAGTACTTC. Encoded protein: CASSAGLAQETQYF. The chain has TRBV9 and TRBJ2-5; a weak D match, TRBD2 (6 bases). Trimming cost V 3 bases and J 2 bases, with 11 bases left between them. CDR3 length: 14 residues. Germline values: CDR1 SGDLS, CDR2 YYNGEE.

The chain carries TRBV2 and TRBJ2-5, with 9 bases that match TRBD1. Germline CDR1 is SNHLY and CDR2 is FYNNEI. V trimming: 5 bases; J trimming: 5 bases; junction bases outside the gene matches: 9. The CDR3 is made up of 15 amino acids. The CDR3 sequence is CASSPPGQGIETQYF. The CDR3 DNA is TGTGCCAGCAGTCCGCCGGGACAGGGAATCGAGACCCAGTACTTC.

The chain recombines TRBV27 with TRBJ2-5; the match to TRBD2 covers 12 bases. Germline V gene data show CDR1 as MNHEY and CDR2 as SMNVEV (reference sequence). This CDR3 is 13 amino acids long. V was clipped by 3 bases and J by 13 bases; unmatched bases: 6. The CDR3 sequence: CASSFRLAGVRYF. The CDR3 DNA reads as TGTGCCAGCAGTTTCCGACTAGCGGGAGTTAGGTACTTC.

The chain combines TRBV7-6 with TRBJ2-1, with 13 bases matching TRBD2. J gave up 2 bases and V 0 bases, and 1 base lay outside the gene matches. Germline V CDR1 and CDR2: SGHVS, FNYEAQ. The CDR3 covers 17 residues. The CDR3 sequence is CASSLAGTSGTYNEQFF. In DNA, the CDR3 is TGTGCCAGCAGCTTAGCGGGGACTAGCGGGACCTACAATGAGCAGTTCTTC.

The rearrangement joins TRBV28 to TRBJ2-1, with TRBD1 matching over 7 bases. Germline lookup yields CDR1 MDHEN and CDR2 SYDVKM. This CDR3 has 15 amino acids. J lost 4 bases, V lost 6 bases, and 9 bases had no gene match. CDR3 amino acids: CASSRPQTGYNEQFF. For the CDR3, the DNA is TGTGCCAGCAGCCGACCCCAGACAGGGTACAATGAGCAGTTCTTC.

This chain connects TRBV5-4 to TRBJ2-1; 10 bases are shared with TRBD1. This CDR3 has 15 residues. CDR1 SGHNT and CDR2 YYREEE come from the germline V gene (reference sequence). V shed 4 bases and J 2 bases; nucleotides not matched to a gene: 3. The CDR3 nucleotides read TGTGCCAGCAGCACCGGACAGGGGGCCTACAATGAGCAGTTCTTC. Translated: CASSTGQGAYNEQFF. Combining the CDR3 with reference TRBV5-4 and TRBJ2-1 gives the whole variable domain ETGVTQSPTHLIKTRGQQVTLRCSSQSGHNTVSWYQQALGQGPQFIFQYYREEENGRGNFPPRFSGLQFPNYSSELNVNALELDDSALYLCASSTGQGAYNEQFFGPGTRLTVL.

The V call is TRBV9, the J call TRBJ2-7; 7 nucleotides line up with TRBD2. Per the germline V gene, CDR1 is SGDLS and CDR2 is YYNGEE. V was pared by 4 bases and J by 2 bases, with 6 bases of the junction left unmatched. This CDR3 region has 14 residues. For the CDR3, the DNA is TGTGCCAGCAGCCGGGGAGGGACCCCCTACGAGCAGTACTTC. Protein product: CASSRGGTPYEQYF.

The chain employs TRBV7-9 and TRBJ2-7, with TRBD2 matching over 7 bases. Germline CDR1 reads SEHNR; CDR2 reads FQNEAQ (reference sequence). The CDR3 spans 14 residues. With 5 bases clipped from V and 3 bases from J, the junction kept 7 bases outside the gene matches. DNA of the CDR3: TGTGCCAGCAGCCCCCGGACTAGTCGCTACGAGCAGTACTTC. As protein: CASSPRTSRYEQYF.

The rearrangement joins TRBV7-6 to TRBJ2-2; perhaps TRBD1 as D (6 bases). CDR3 length: 15 amino acids. V dropped 3 bases and J dropped 0 bases, with 8 bases sitting between them. The germline CDR1 and CDR2 sequences are SGHVS and FNYEAQ. The CDR3 DNA reads TGTGCCAGCAGCTTTGGGGGCTCGAACACCGGGGAGCTGTTTTTT. Its protein product is CASSFGGSNTGELFF. The whole variable domain, remainder taken from reference TRBV7-6 and TRBJ2-2, is GAGVSQSPRYKVTKRGQDVALRCDPISGHVSLYWYRQALGQGPEFLTYFNYEAQQDKSGLPNDRFSAERPEGSISTLTIQRTEQRDSAMYRCASSFGGSNTGELFFGEGSRLTVL.

V usage is TRBV27 and J usage is TRBJ2-4; 7 nucleotides agree with TRBD2. CDR3 size: 15 residues. Germline V lookup: CDR1 MNHEY, CDR2 SMNVEV (reference sequence). The J segment lost 0 bases and the V segment lost 5 bases, leaving 4 bases of the junction unmatched. The CDR3 loop reads CASSPRGEAKNIQYF. In DNA, the CDR3 is TGTGCCAGCAGTCCCCGGGGGGAAGCCAAAAACATTCAGTACTTC.

V gene TRBV30 combines with J gene TRBJ1-1; a weak D match, TRBD1 (5 bases). This CDR3 region has 11 residues. Trimming cost V 2 bases and J 7 bases, with 8 bases left between them. In germline, CDR1 is GTSNPN, CDR2 SVGIG (reference sequence). The CDR3 is CAWSWGGEAFF. The CDR3 DNA reads TGTGCCTGGAGTTGGGGGGGTGAAGCTTTCTTT.

The rearrangement links TRBV7-3 to TRBJ2-2, with D possibly matching TRBD1 (6 bases). V was shortened by 4 bases and J by 6 bases, with 24 bases between the two germline ends. The CDR3 has 18 residues. Germline V gene sequence: CDR1 SGHTA, CDR2 FQGTGA. The CDR3 DNA is TGTGCCAGCAGCTCTACGACCAAGACATCACAGGGTTCCGGGGAGCTGTTTTTT. Protein sequence: CASSSTTKTSQGSGELFF.

V is TRBV2 and J is TRBJ2-2; 7 nucleotides match TRBD2. The CDR3 spans 14 residues. Germline V gene lookup returns CDR1 SNHLY and CDR2 FYNNEI. Trimming cost V 7 bases and J 2 bases; bases outside gene matches: 4. The chain's CDR3 is CASKTSRNTGELFF. For the CDR3, the DNA is TGTGCCAGCAAGACTAGCAGAAACACCGGGGAGCTGTTTTTT.

CDR3 loop: CASSLLAHSTDTQYF. CDR3 bases: TGTGCCAGCAGCCTTCTAGCCCATAGCACAGATACGCAGTATTTT. The chain couples TRBV3-1 (or the pseudogene TRBV3-2) to TRBJ2-3; TRBD2 might be the D (5 bases). Per germline, CDR1 LGHDT and CDR2 YNNKEL (reference sequence). V was clipped by 4 bases and J by 0 bases, with 11 bases between them. The CDR3 runs 15 residues.